This T cell receptor (beta chain) was recovered during a study of CD8+CD57+ T cells in acquired aplastic anemia. Points from the study as a whole: The study identified about 30 CD8+ CDR3 sequences shared by patients and controls.

The CDR3 sequence is 16 residues long. V was clipped by 6 bases and J by 2 bases, with 18 bases between them. Genomic DNA served as template for TCR beta VDJ and CDR3 profiling. TCRdb analysed the reads with MiXCR anew, one entry per CDR3 protein. The sample includes roughly 280,000 distinct CDR3 sequences, around three fifths seen only once; the top ten take roughly 1.2%. CD8+CD57+ cell expansion, shown by flow cytometry, had occurred in the patients selected for sequencing. Severe acquired aplastic anemia was present in every patient. Sampling of blood occurred while the patients had still received no therapy. This clonotype was picked up a small number of times. Its matching antigen is unknown.

The specimen sequenced was sorted CD4+, CD8+, or CD8+CD57+ T cells (not recorded which) from PBMCs. The chain employs TRBV12-3 or TRBV12-4 and TRBJ2-3, with D possibly being TRBD1 or TRBD2 (5 bases each). This TCR derives from a human donor with aplastic anemia. The CDR3 protein is CASSPDQTGPTDTQYF. As DNA, the CDR3 is TGTGCCAGCAGCCCCGACCAGACGGGACCCACAGATACGCAGTATTTT.